The 8 T cell receptor beta chains in this list originate from one sample, sequenced in a study of breast tumors, draining lymph nodes, adjacent tissues. TCRdb used MiXCR to reprocess the multiplex PCR reads, holding one entry per CDR3 protein. The data show about 230,000 distinct CDR3 sequences, about 30% seen once. Samples came from axillary lymph nodes draining the breast cancer. Sequencing used axillary lymph node tissue. The receptor set was obtained from a female donor with breast cancer. Some clones in this sample may be carry-over from other donors' samples.

The J gene is TRBJ2-5, the V gene TRBV20-1; the D gene is possibly TRBD1 (6 bases). The CDR3 runs to 13 residues. Germline lookup yields CDR1 DFQATT and CDR2 SNEGSKA (reference sequence). Between the trimmed V and J ends, which lost 5 bases and 3 bases, there was a span of 13 bases. In DNA, the CDR3 is TGCAGTGCTCCCACTCCAGGGGAAGAGACCCAGTACTTC. Translated: CSAPTPGEETQYF.

At least ten counts were recorded for this clonotype. The chain couples TRBV6-6 to TRBJ2-2; 7 bases are a match to TRBD2. Germline V CDR1 and CDR2: MNHNY, SVGAGI (reference sequence). The CDR3 runs 14 residues. Unmatched junction bases numbered 3, after V lost 7 bases and J lost 1 base. CDR3 region: CASKKRENTGELFF. The CDR3 region has the DNA TGTGCCAGCAAGAAGCGGGAGAACACCGGGGAGCTGTTTTTT.

This clonotype was detected a few times. The chain recombines TRBV9 with TRBJ1-1; TRBD1 is a possible D gene (6 bases). Trimming took off 0 bases at V and 1 base at J, with 10 bases between the two ends. The germline V gene encodes CDR1 SGDLS and CDR2 YYNGEE. The CDR3 consists of 15 residues. CDR3 coding DNA: TGTGCCAGCAGCGTAGACAGGGTCCCGAACACTGAAGCTTTCTTT. This gives the protein CASSVDRVPNTEAFF.

This clonotype was counted many times. V and J are TRBV15 and TRBJ2-1, with 9 bases lining up with TRBD1. Germline CDR1 LNHNV, CDR2 YYDKDF (reference sequence). The CDR3 is 15 amino acids. Trimming cost V 7 bases and J 3 bases; bases outside gene matches: 7. The CDR3 spells CATNLRQGGYNEQFF. As DNA, the CDR3 is TGTGCCACCAACCTCCGACAGGGGGGCTACAATGAGCAGTTCTTC.

This chain connects TRBV6-6 to TRBJ1-6, with D possibly TRBD1 on 5 matching bases. The germline V gene has CDR1 MNHNY and CDR2 SVGAGI (reference sequence). This CDR3 has 10 amino acids. The CDR3 is CVGGNSPLHF. Written as DNA, the CDR3 is TGTGTCGGGGGGAATTCACCCCTCCACTTT.

Ten or more counts support this clonotype. The chain is built from TRBV6-5 and TRBJ1-5, with D unresolved. The ends were cut back, 5 bases at V and 5 bases at J, with 13 bases in the middle. This CDR3 is built from 14 residues. Germline V gene sequence: CDR1 MNHEY, CDR2 SVGAGI. CDR3 sequence: CASSRTDGDQPQHF. The DNA for the CDR3 is TGTGCCAGCAGTCGGACGGACGGGGATCAGCCCCAGCATTTT.

The rearrangement uses TRBV28 and TRBJ1-1; possibly TRBD1 for D (6 bases). Germline lookup yields CDR1 MDHEN and CDR2 SYDVKM. The CDR3 totals 13 residues. Trimming shortened V by 5 bases and J by 4 bases, and 11 bases separated the two germline ends. CDR3 in DNA: TGTGCCAGCAGTCTAGGGGGGGTCACTGAAGCTTTCTTT. Amino acid sequence: CASSLGGVTEAFF.

The rearrangement links TRBV7-3 to TRBJ2-5; D uncertain. The germline gives CDR1 SGHTA, CDR2 FQGTGA. V shed 1 base and J shed 5 bases, with 17 bases lying between them. This CDR3 comprises 16 residues. In DNA form, the CDR3 reads TGTGCCAGCAGCTTAAAGGTCGTGGGTGAGAGGGAGACCCAGTACTTC. This encodes CASSLKVVGERETQYF.